This T cell receptor (beta chain) was observed in a study of T cells in tumors after PD-1 blockade (dated 2019 in TCRdb). Some background on the complete study: Patients with prior checkpoint blockade, systemic immunosuppressant use, or recent radiotherapy or other anti-cancer therapy within 4 weeks were excluded. Treatment consisted of either cemiplimab 350 mg every 2 weeks or pembrolizumab 200 mg every 3 weeks. While on anti-PD-1 treatment, some of the patients also continued taking daily vismodegib 150 mg. An average of 26,066 TCR templates (range about 554-100,000) and approximately 6,500 unique clonotypes was obtained for tumor samples, 15 to 25-fold deeper than single-cell TCR sequencing. The study performed paired single-cell RNA and TCR sequencing on site-matched tumors from BCC or SCC patients before and after anti-PD-1 therapy. RECIST version 1.1 was the standard used to evaluate clinical response. Findings and caveats that apply to the study as a whole: Clonal replacement appeared only between pre- and post-treatment samples, not between two pre-treatment samples, arguing against biopsy timing or location artifacts. Where the novel T cell clones came from was not identified, and possible sources could include lymphoid organs or rare unexpanded clones inside the tumor or in the tumor periphery. About two fifths of tumor TCR clonotypes were detected in blood, and some novel exhausted tumor clones were observed in pre-treatment blood, which was taken as suggesting peripheral recruitment. Exhausted CD8+ clones expanded after therapy were found to be mostly novel clonotypes undetected pre-treatment, suggesting clonal replacement rather than reinvigoration of pre-existing clones.

The immunoSEQ platform was used for deep TCRbeta sequencing. In the source study's methods: For further analysis, only productive rearrangements were exported from the immunoSEQ Analyzer. Clones with significant expansion or contraction between timepoints were called with a two-sided binomial test at Bonferroni-corrected P below 0.01. Bulk TCRbeta clonotypes were assigned T cell phenotypes by matching to single-cell RNA+TCR-seq clones sharing the same TCRbeta sequence. Tumor enrichment of a clone was calculated by dividing the clone's tumor frequency by the clone's PBMC frequency, both taken from bulk TCR sequencing. TCRs were sorted with GLIPH into specificity groups, meaning clusters of distinct TCRs that share CDR3 motifs and likely recognize common antigens. In TCRdb, the immuneACCESS table is reduced to in-frame sequences with V and J assigned. These tables do not hold every clone; where another copy was compared, an unresolved V gene accounts for under half, and the others remain unexplained. For V, J and clone size, that table is used; D and trimming come from the DNA. The sample includes 4,000 to 5,500 clones, with roughly 63% observed a single time. Clones ranked in the top ten supply around 16% of the sample.

This clone has just a few counts. Which antigen it targets is not known. No base qualities exist here, and no much larger clone lies one base off it. In light of the paper, this sample's time point label describes: after anti-PD-1 therapy. Tumor biopsies were site-matched, taken from the same primary tumor before and after PD-1 blockade. Genomic DNA extracted from tumor biopsies or peripheral blood was used for bulk TCRbeta sequencing, with input ranging from about 600 ng to 6,500 ng. Bulk TCRbeta sequencing was performed on remaining biopsy material to increase sensitivity for rare clonotypes compared with single-cell TCR sequencing. Histologically proven advanced or metastatic basal or squamous cell carcinoma was present in all patients, all of whom were poor candidates for surgical resection. Of the 11 patients in the basal cell carcinoma cohort, about eight underwent bulk tumor TCR sequencing. Fresh biopsies came from the site of the primary tumor, and part of the tissue was kept in RNAlater for exome and bulk TCR sequencing.

V drops 4 bases and J drops 0 bases, leaving 16 bases in between. Including the terminal cysteine and phenylalanine, the CDR3 comprises 17 residues. Just CDR3 DNA is preserved here, 51 bases in frame from base 1. CDR1 and CDR2 (LGHDT, YNNKEL) derive from the germline V gene (reference sequence). This sequence uses TRBV3-1 (or the pseudogene TRBV3-2) and TRBJ1-3, with the D gene too uncertain to name. This TCR came from a human donor with basal cell carcinoma. The source material was tumor tissue, sampled after anti-PD-1 treatment. The CDR3 has the sequence CASSLKHQTLSGNTIYF. The sequence in DNA is TGTGCCAGCAGCCTAAAGCATCAGACCCTCTCTGGAAACACCATATATTTT.